This record looks at one T cell receptor beta chain sequence and its context. The sample originates from a study of PD-1 blockade in classical Hodgkin lymphoma. Sequenced by immunoSEQ multiplex PCR; TCRdb stores in-frame clones only, minus some. Of tens of thousands of clones in the sample, 65% to 85% were seen once. This CDR3 spans 15 amino acids. V lost 2 bases to trimming and J lost 4 bases; unmatched junction nucleotides: 5. Germline CDR1 MDHEN, CDR2 SYDVKM. The time point was: cycle 4 day 1 (C4D1), after about 6 weeks of nivolumab. There was relapse after autologous stem cell transplantation in every patient, and there was variation in brentuximab vedotin exposure.

The rearrangement links TRBV28 to TRBJ1-5; 7 nucleotides match TRBD1. The sequencing here drew on peripheral blood mononuclear cells (PBMCs), taken before the fourth cycle of nivolumab. The sequence came from a human donor with classical Hodgkin lymphoma. The CDR3 region has the DNA TGTGCCAGCAGTTTACCGTGGGACAGTAATCAGCCCCAGCATTTT. Residues: CASSLPWDSNQPQHF.